The subject of this entry is one T cell receptor beta chain. This specimen belongs to a study of blood T cell repertoires in COVID-19. Study details: Sites in the United States, Italy and Spain provided acute and convalescent COVID-19 samples. Sample material is recorded as cDNA or gDNA derived from T cells, B-cell-depleted T cells, or PBMCs.

Assay used: immunoSEQ multiplex PCR; TCRdb lists only in-frame clones, some missing. The sample holds 100,000 to 120,000 clones, around 81% seen once. Trimming took 4 bases from V and 0 from J, leaving 8 bases between them. Germline assignment: CDR1 SGHRS and CDR2 YFSETQ. The CDR3 runs to 14 residues. The origin of this receptor is an elderly man with acute or convalescent COVID-19. The chain combines TRBV5-1 with TRBJ1-3, with a possible D match to TRBD1 (5 bases). The material sequenced was peripheral blood. The DNA of the CDR3 is TGCGCCAGCAGCGCAGGGTTCTCTGGAAACACCATATATTTT. Its translation is CASSAGFSGNTIYF. Complete variable domain (other parts from reference TRBV5-1 and TRBJ1-3): KAGVTQTPRYLIKTRGQQVTLSCSPISGHRSVSWYQQTPGQGLQFLFEYFSETQRNKGNFPGRFSGRQFSNSRSEMNVSTLELGDSALYLCASSAGFSGNTIYFGEGSWLTVV.